The T cell receptor (beta chain) described here comes from a study of naive and memory T cell subsets. Whole-study findings and limits: Tuberculin site TCR excess was interpreted as type IV hypersensitivity infiltration. Reportedly, tuberculin skin test sites gave far more TCRs than other biopsies.

Treatment indicated: skin biopsy from PPD injection site in Mantoux-positive individual. The library had UMIs added by 3' ligation of an oligonucleotide to TCR cDNA. Germline V gene data show CDR1 as LNHDA and CDR2 as SQIVND (reference sequence). V was pared by 5 bases and J by 6 bases, with 7 bases between. The CDR3 has 12 residues. The SP2 primer and nested alpha and beta constant region primers amplified ligated cDNA in four rounds. Via MiXCR, TCRdb re-called the UMI-ligation and nested PCR reads, giving one row per CDR3 protein. Of 30,000 to 35,000 distinct CDR3 sequences listed, about 6.2% are singletons. This clonotype occurred many times. Its target is not known.

The sequenced sample was skin, obtained from a tuberculin skin test site. The sequence was obtained from an adult in good health. This chain uses TRBV19 with TRBJ2-2; a possible D gene is TRBD1 (6 bases). The CDR3 DNA follows: TGTGCCAGTAGTCAGGGGTCCGGGGAGCTGTTTTTT. Residues: CASSQGSGELFF.